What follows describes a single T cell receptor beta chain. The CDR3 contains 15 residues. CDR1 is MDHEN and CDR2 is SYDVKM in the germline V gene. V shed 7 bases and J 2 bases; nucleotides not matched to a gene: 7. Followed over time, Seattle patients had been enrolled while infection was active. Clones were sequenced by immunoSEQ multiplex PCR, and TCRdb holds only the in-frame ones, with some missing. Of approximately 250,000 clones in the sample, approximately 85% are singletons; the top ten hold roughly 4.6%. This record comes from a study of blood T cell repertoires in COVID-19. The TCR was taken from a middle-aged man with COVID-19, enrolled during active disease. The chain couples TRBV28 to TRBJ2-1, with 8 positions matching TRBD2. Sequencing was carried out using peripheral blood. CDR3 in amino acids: CASMDGGGTYNEQFF. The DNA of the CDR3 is TGTGCCAGCATGGACGGGGGGGGAACCTACAATGAGCAGTTCTTC.